This TCR beta chain was recorded in a study of blood T cell repertoires in COVID-19. For the study at large: The cDNA or gDNA used as material had been derived from T cells, B-cell-depleted T cells, or PBMCs.

The count of this clone is one. Original handling: For nucleated cells, counts were estimated from reference gene primer amplification. TCRdb's table, derived via immunoSEQ multiplex PCR, lists solely in-frame clones and lacks some. V, J and clone size are taken as reported in that table, and D and trimming were inferred from the DNA itself. The sample has about 180,000 clones, about 83% seen once. Grouping used clinical history reported by participants in a survey and questionnaire. The recovered donors of Cohort 3 showed two negative PCRs, clearance, or symptom resolution. The germline gives CDR1 SNHLY, CDR2 FYNNEI. The V and J ends lost 3 bases and 7 bases, in that order; junction bases with no gene match: 8. This CDR3 has 16 residues.

The rearrangement joins TRBV2 to TRBJ2-3, with 12 bases that match TRBD2. This TCR was recovered from a woman in her 30s who had recovered from COVID-19. The sequenced material came from PBMCs or T cells enriched from blood (not recorded which). Here the CDR3 DNA reads TGTGCCAGCAGTGAGCTAGCGGGAGGGCCTAGTTATACGCAGTATTTT. This sequence encodes CASSELAGGPSYTQYF.